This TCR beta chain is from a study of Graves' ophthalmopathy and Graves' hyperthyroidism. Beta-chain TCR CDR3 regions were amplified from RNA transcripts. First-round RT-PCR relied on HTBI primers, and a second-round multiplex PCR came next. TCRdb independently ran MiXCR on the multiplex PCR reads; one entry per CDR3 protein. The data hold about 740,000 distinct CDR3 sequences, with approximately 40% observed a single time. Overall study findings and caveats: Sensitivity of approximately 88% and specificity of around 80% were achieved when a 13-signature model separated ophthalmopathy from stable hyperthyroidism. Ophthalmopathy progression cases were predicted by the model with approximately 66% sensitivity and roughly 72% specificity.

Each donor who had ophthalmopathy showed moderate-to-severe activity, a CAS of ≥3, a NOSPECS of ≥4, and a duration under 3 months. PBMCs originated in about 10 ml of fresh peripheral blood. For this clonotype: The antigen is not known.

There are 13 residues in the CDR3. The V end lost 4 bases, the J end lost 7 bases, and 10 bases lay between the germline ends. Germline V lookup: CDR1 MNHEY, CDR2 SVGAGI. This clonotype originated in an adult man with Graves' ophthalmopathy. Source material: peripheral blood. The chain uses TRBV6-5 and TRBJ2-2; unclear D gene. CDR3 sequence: CASSSLGGGELFF. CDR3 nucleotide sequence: TGTGCCAGCAGTTCCCTGGGCGGCGGGGAGCTGTTTTTT.